The rows below give T cell receptor beta chains drawn from one sample of a study of T cell responses to AZD1222 COVID-19 vaccine. Profiled with immunoSEQ multiplex PCR; TCRdb holds only in-frame clones, not every one. The top ten hold about 2.5% of the sample, which has approximately 150,000 clones, 87% seen once. Sequencing was performed on peripheral blood, taken on day 0 of AZD1222 vaccination. The receptors here all came from an adult in good health. Each CDR3 is given with its conserved first and last residue. A D gene is named only where the DNA matches it firmly. Not every row has a clone size; where given, it reads once, few, many or a size class.

NA	TRBV12-3/TRBV12-4	TRBJ1-5	NA	TGTGCCAGCAGTTTGTCCGGGAATCAGCCCCAGCATTTT	CASSLSGNQPQHF
NA	TRBV2	TRBJ1-1	NA	TGTGCAGCCCAGGAAGGGAACACTGAAGCTTTCTTT	CAAQEGNTEAFF
TRBD2	TRBV10-3	TRBJ2-7	NA	TGTGCCATCAGCGGTATAGCGGGAGGGTCGTACGAGCAGTACTTC	CAISGIAGGSYEQYF
TRBD1	TRBV16	TRBJ1-2	once	TGTGCCAGCAGCCGGACCGAGCGACAGGGTATGAACTATGGCTACACCTTC	CASSRTERQGMNYGYTF
NA	TRBV3-1/TRBV3-2	TRBJ1-2	few	TGTGCCAGCGGCTCAGGTAGGACGGGAGGCTACACCTTC	CASGSGRTGGYTF
TRBD2	TRBV20-1	TRBJ2-1	NA	TGCAGTGCTAGTTCCGGGAGGTCCTACAATGAGCAGTTCTTC	CSASSGRSYNEQFF
TRBD1	TRBV27	TRBJ2-7	NA	TGTGCCAGCAGTTGGACAGGGGGCGCGTACGAGCAGTACTTC	CASSWTGGAYEQYF
NA	TRBV10-1	TRBJ1-1	once	TGCGCCAGCCCGGACCGGAACACTGAAGCTTTCTTT	CASPDRNTEAFF
TRBD1	TRBV12-3/TRBV12-4	TRBJ2-7	NA	TGTGCCAGCAGTCGACAGGGCCCCTACGAGCAGTACTTC	CASSRQGPYEQYF
NA	TRBV6-5	TRBJ1-1	NA	TGTGCCAGCAGCTCCCAACCAAGTTCTGAAGCTTTCTTT	CASSSQPSSEAFF
NA	TRBV6-5	TRBJ1-1	NA	TGTGCCAGCAGGAAACAGGGTTGGAACACTGAAGCTTTCTTT	CASRKQGWNTEAFF
NA	TRBV18	TRBJ1-3	NA	TGTGCCAGCTCACCATCGGGACTGACCGGAAACACCATATATTTT	CASSPSGLTGNTIYF
NA	TRBV11-2	TRBJ1-1	NA	TGTGCCAGCAGCTTTTCTGGGGTGCACACTGAAGCTTTCTTT	CASSFSGVHTEAFF
NA	TRBV7-3	TRBJ2-2	NA	TGTGCCAGCAGCTTCGGTGGGCAGGCAAACACCGGGGAGCTGTTTTTT	CASSFGGQANTGELFF
NA	TRBV2	TRBJ1-6	once	TGTGCCAGCAGTAGGACAGACAATTCACCCCTCCACTTT	CASSRTDNSPLHF
NA	TRBV19	TRBJ1-4	NA	TGTGCCAGTAGTATATCCCGGAATGAAAAACTGTTTTTT	CASSISRNEKLFF
NA	TRBV5-1	TRBJ2-6	NA	TGCGCCAGCAGCTTAGCAGGGGCTGGGGCCAACGTCCTGACTTTC	CASSLAGAGANVLTF
NA	TRBV4-1	TRBJ1-2	NA	TGCGCCAGCAGCCAAGTAGCTCAGCGCATTAACTATGGCTACACCTTC	CASSQVAQRINYGYTF
NA	TRBV19	TRBJ1-4	NA	TGTGCCAGTAGTGCCCGGGGGGGGTCTAATGAAAAACTGTTTTTT	CASSARGGSNEKLFF
TRBD2	TRBV11-3	TRBJ2-7	NA	TGTGCCAGCAGCTCCGAGCGGGAGAGCGAGCAGTACTTC	CASSSERESEQYF
TRBD1	TRBV24-1	TRBJ2-7	NA	TGTGCCACCAGTGATACGGGACAGGGGGGTACGCAGCAGTACTTC	CATSDTGQGGTQQYF
TRBD1	TRBV5-6	TRBJ2-3	NA	TGTGCCAGCAGTTTGACAGGGGCAGATACGCAGTATTTT	CASSLTGADTQYF
NA	TRBV3-1/TRBV3-2	TRBJ1-2	NA	TGTGCCAGCAGCCCCCGGACAGACTATGGCTACACCTTC	CASSPRTDYGYTF
NA	TRBV7-6	TRBJ2-5	NA	TGTGCCAGCAGCTTAGGCGGGAGAGGGGGAGAGACCCAGTACTTC	CASSLGGRGGETQYF
TRBD1	TRBV5-1	TRBJ1-2	NA	TGCGCCAGCAGCCCGCTGACAGGGGTCGTCTATGGCTACACCTTC	CASSPLTGVVYGYTF
NA	TRBV5-6	TRBJ2-7	NA	TGTGCCAGCAGCTCGCGTAAGACTAGTAGGGTCTATTACGAGCAGTACTTC	CASSSRKTSRVYYEQYF
NA	TRBV5-4	TRBJ1-1	NA	TGTGCCAGCAGCTTGATTTTAGGGTTGTTATCGGCTGAAGCTTTCTTT	CASSLILGLLSAEAFF
NA	TRBV14	TRBJ2-7	few	TGTGCCAGCAGCCAAGATTTGCTGTCCTACGAGCAGTACTTC	CASSQDLLSYEQYF
NA	TRBV5-1	TRBJ2-6	NA	TGCGCCAGCAGCTTGGCCGCAACTGGGGCCAACGTCCTGACTTTC	CASSLAATGANVLTF
NA	TRBV28	TRBJ2-7	NA	TGTGCCAGCAGTTTAACAGGTGTTCACTACGAGCAGTACTTC	CASSLTGVHYEQYF
NA	TRBV6-5	TRBJ2-5	once	TGTGCCAGCAGTTACTCGAGGGTTGGAGGGGAGACCCAGTACTTC	CASSYSRVGGETQYF
TRBD1	TRBV19	TRBJ1-1	NA	TGTGCCAGTAGTATAGTAGACAGGGGGCTCATGAACACTGAAGCTTTCTTT	CASSIVDRGLMNTEAFF
NA	TRBV2	TRBJ1-5	NA	TGTGCCAGCAGTGAACGGGGGACCTATAGCAATCAGCCCCAGCATTTT	CASSERGTYSNQPQHF
NA	TRBV2	TRBJ1-2	NA	TGTGCCAGCAGTGAATCCCCCGTTGGGGTCCGCACCTTC	CASSESPVGVRTF
TRBD1	TRBV2	TRBJ1-2	NA	TGTGCCAGCAGCCTTACCTCGGACAGGCTCTCTGGCTACACCTTC	CASSLTSDRLSGYTF